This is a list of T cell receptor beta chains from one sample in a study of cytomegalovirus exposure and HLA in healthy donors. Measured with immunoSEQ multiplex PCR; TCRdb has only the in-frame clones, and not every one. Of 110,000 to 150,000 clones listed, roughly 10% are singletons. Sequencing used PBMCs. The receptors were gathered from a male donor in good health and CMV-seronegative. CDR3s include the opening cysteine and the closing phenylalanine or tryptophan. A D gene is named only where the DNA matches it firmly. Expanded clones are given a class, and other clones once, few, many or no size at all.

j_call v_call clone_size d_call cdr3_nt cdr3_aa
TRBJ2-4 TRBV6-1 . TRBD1 TGTGCCAGCAGTGGGGCCGCAGGGGGTACGGGCAAAAACATTCAGTACTTC CASSGAAGGTGKNIQYF
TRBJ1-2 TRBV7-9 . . TGTGCCAGCAGCTTAAGCAGGGCAAAAGGCTACACCTTC CASSLSRAKGYTF
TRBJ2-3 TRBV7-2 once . TGTGCCAGCAGCTTCCGGGAAGGCACAGATACGCAGTATTTT CASSFREGTDTQYF
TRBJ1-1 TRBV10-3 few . TGTGCCATCAGTGAGTCCGACACTGAAGCTTTCTTT CAISESDTEAFF
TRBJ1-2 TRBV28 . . TGTGCCAGCAGTTTCGGACACCGTTATGGCTACACCTTC CASSFGHRYGYTF
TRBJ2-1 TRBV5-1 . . TGCGCCAGCAGTCGGGAGAACAATGAGCAGTTCTTC CASSRENNEQFF
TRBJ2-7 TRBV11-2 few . TGTGCCAGCAGCTTAGATCGTCTCTACGAGCAGTACTTC CASSLDRLYEQYF
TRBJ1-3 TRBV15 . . TGTGCCACCCGACAGGTTTTCTCTGGAAACACCATATATTTT CATRQVFSGNTIYF
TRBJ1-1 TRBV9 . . TGTGCCAGCAGCGCCCCCCGGGGGGGCCCGAACACTGAAGCTTTCTTT CASSAPRGGPNTEAFF
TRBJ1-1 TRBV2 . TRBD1 TGTGCCAGCAGTGCGAGGGGGCTGACTGAAGCTTTCTTT CASSARGLTEAFF
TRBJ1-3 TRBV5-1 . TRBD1 TGCGCCAGCAGCGGGGGGGACAGGCCTGGAAACACCATATATTTT CASSGGDRPGNTIYF
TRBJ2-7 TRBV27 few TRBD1 TGTGCCAGCAGTCCATGGGACAGGGGAGGCGAGCAGTACTTC CASSPWDRGGEQYF
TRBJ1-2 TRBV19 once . TGTGCCAGTAGTATTCCCCGGCGGGGCTACACCTTC CASSIPRRGYTF
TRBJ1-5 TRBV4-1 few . TGCGCCAGCAGCCTAAGCGGGGCGACCGGGAGCAATCAGCCCCAGCATTTT CASSLSGATGSNQPQHF
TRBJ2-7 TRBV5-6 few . TGTGCCAGCAGCTTGGTTCAAACACCGAATTACGAGCAGTACTTC CASSLVQTPNYEQYF
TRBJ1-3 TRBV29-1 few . TGCAGCGTTGTACCGGTCTCTGGAAACACCATATATTTT CSVVPVSGNTIYF
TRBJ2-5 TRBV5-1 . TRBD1 TGCGCCAGCAGCTTGAGGGGGCCACAAGAGACCCAGTACTTC CASSLRGPQETQYF
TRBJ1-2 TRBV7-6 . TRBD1 TGTGCCAGCAGCTTGGGGAGGACAGGGGGCGACTATGGCTACACCTTC CASSLGRTGGDYGYTF
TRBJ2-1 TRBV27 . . TGTGCCAGCAGTTTATCCCCCGGGACCGGGGAGGATGAGCAGTTCTTC CASSLSPGTGEDEQFF
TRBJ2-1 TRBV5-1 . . TGCGCCAGCAGCTTGGAGAGCTCCTACAATGAGCAGTTCTTC CASSLESSYNEQFF
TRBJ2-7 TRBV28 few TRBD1 TGTGCCAGCCAACACCGGGACAGGGGTAACGAGCAGTACTTC CASQHRDRGNEQYF
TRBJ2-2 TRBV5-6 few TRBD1 TGTGCCAGCAGTGCTCCGGGACAGGCCAGCCCCGGGGAGCTGTTTTTT CASSAPGQASPGELFF
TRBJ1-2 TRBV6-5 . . TGTGCCAGCAGTGCGGGACGCAACTATGGCTACACCTTC CASSAGRNYGYTF
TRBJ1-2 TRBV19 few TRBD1 TGTGCCAGTAGTATAGGCGACAGGGTGGGGTATGGCTACACCTTC CASSIGDRVGYGYTF
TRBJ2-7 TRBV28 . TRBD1 TGTGCCAGCAGTCTAGGGGGGACAGGTTCCTACGAGCAGTACTTC CASSLGGTGSYEQYF
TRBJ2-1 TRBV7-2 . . TGTGCCAGCAGCTCGGGACACAACAATGAGCAGTTCTTC CASSSGHNNEQFF
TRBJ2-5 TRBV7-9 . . TGTGCCAGCAGCTTAGCCGACAGGATCAACCAAGAGACCCAGTACTTC CASSLADRINQETQYF